These 5 T cell receptor beta chains came from one sample sequenced in a study of blood T cell repertoires in COVID-19. Libraries were prepared by immunoSEQ multiplex PCR; TCRdb keeps only in-frame clonotypes and omits some of them. The sample yields about 200,000 clones, about 86% seen once. Specimen: PBMCs or T cells enriched from blood (not recorded which). These receptors were collected from a woman between 40 and 55 years old with acute COVID-19.

The J gene is TRBJ1-1, the V gene TRBV11-2; D might be TRBD1 (5 bases). Trimming took off 3 bases at V and 1 base at J, with 15 bases between the two ends. The germline V gene encodes CDR1 SGHAT and CDR2 FQNNGV. This CDR3 spans 16 amino acids. DNA of the CDR3: TGTGCCAGCAGCTTTGCCTGGGGGGGTCCGAACACTGAAGCTTTCTTT. As protein: CASSFAWGGPNTEAFF.

V and J are TRBV28 and TRBJ1-1; D is undetermined. CDR1 and CDR2 (germline): MDHEN, SYDVKM. Trimming left V 5 bases short and J 0 bases short, with 7 bases between. The CDR3 extends over 13 amino acids. CDR3 sequence reads: CASSPSLNTEAFF. The CDR3 nucleotides are TGTGCCAGCAGTCCAAGCCTGAACACTGAAGCTTTCTTT.

This sequence joins TRBV6-5 and TRBJ2-7; a possible D gene is TRBD1 (7 bases). Germline CDR1 MNHEY, CDR2 SVGAGI. There are 14 residues in the CDR3. V shed 6 bases and J shed 4 bases, with 16 bases lying between them. In DNA form, the CDR3 reads TGTGCCAGCAGAAAGGAGGGGGCCTGGTACGAGCAGTACTTC. As protein: CASRKEGAWYEQYF.

J is TRBJ2-1 and V is TRBV28, with 10 bases identical to TRBD2. Germline CDR1 and CDR2: MDHEN and SYDVKM. The V gene end was trimmed by 4 bases and the J gene end by 4 bases; junction bases not matched to a gene: 13. CDR3 length: 18 residues. In DNA form, the CDR3 reads TGTGCCAGCAGTTCCCCTCTAGCGGGAGTCGGTTTATACAATGAGCAGTTCTTC. Translation: CASSSPLAGVGLYNEQFF.

The chain links TRBV27 to TRBJ2-3; 10 positions agree with TRBD2. Germline CDR1 MNHEY, CDR2 SMNVEV (reference sequence). Trimming cost V 0 bases and J 4 bases; bases outside gene matches: 7. The CDR3 runs 17 residues. In nucleotides, the CDR3 is TGTGCCAGCAGTTTATCTCGTCCTAGCGGGAGCCCAGATACGCAGTATTTT. Amino acids: CASSLSRPSGSPDTQYF.